This T cell receptor (beta chain) was profiled in a study of blood T cell repertoires in COVID-19. The overall study: Sites in the United States, Italy and Spain provided acute and convalescent COVID-19 samples. From T cells, B-cell-depleted T cells, or PBMCs came the material, which was cDNA or gDNA.

Original methodology: Amplification of reference gene primers was used by the study to estimate nucleated cell counts. TCRdb's table, derived via immunoSEQ multiplex PCR, lists solely in-frame clones and lacks some. From that table come the V and J calls and clone size; the DNA was used to work out D and trimming. The table lists 45,000 to 65,000 clones, roughly nine tenths of them singletons. Per germline, CDR1 SEHNR and CDR2 FQNEAQ (reference sequence). This CDR3 spans 15 amino acids. Trimming took 2 bases from V and 4 from J; bases not matched to a gene: 4. The sequence came from a man aged 55 to 69 with active COVID-19. The sample consisted of peripheral blood. The V call is TRBV7-9, the J call TRBJ1-2; 10 bases match TRBD1. The CDR3 is CASSLMGTGAYGYTF. The CDR3 DNA reads TGTGCCAGCAGCTTAATGGGGACAGGGGCCTATGGCTACACCTTC.